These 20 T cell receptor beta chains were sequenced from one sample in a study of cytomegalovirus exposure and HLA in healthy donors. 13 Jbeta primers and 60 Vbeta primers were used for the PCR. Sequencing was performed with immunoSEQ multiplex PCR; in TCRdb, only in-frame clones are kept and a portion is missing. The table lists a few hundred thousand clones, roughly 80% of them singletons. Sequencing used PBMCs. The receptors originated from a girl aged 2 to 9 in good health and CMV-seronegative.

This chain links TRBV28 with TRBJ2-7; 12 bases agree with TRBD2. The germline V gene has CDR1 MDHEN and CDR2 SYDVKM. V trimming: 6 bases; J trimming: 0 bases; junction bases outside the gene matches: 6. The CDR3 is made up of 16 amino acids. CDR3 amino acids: CASRPGTSGFSYEQYF. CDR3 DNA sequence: TGTGCCAGCAGACCCGGGACTAGCGGGTTCTCCTACGAGCAGTACTTC.

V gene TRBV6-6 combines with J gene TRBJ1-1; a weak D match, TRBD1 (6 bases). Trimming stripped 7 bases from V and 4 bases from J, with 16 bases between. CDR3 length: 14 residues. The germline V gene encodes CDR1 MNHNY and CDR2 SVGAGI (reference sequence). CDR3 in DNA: TGTGCCAGCATCCAGGGGTTCTATCGCACTGAAGCTTTCTTT. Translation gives CASIQGFYRTEAFF.

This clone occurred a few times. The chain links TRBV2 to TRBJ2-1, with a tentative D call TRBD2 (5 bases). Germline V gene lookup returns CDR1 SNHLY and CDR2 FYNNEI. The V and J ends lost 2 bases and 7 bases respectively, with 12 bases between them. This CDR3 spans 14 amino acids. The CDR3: CASSETGSRNEQFF. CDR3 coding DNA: TGTGCCAGCAGTGAAACGGGGTCGAGGAATGAGCAGTTCTTC. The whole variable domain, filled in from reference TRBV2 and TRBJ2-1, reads EPEVTQTPSHQVTQMGQEVILRCVPISNHLYFYWYRQILGQKVEFLVSFYNNEISEKSEIFDDQFSVERPDGSNFTLKIRSTKLEDSAMYFCASSETGSRNEQFFGPGTRLTVL.

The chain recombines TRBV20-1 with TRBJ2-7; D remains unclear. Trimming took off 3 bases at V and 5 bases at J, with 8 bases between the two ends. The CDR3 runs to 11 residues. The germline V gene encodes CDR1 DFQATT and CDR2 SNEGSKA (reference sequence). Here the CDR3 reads CSASDLNEQYF. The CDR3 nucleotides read TGCAGTGCTAGCGACTTGAACGAGCAGTACTTC.

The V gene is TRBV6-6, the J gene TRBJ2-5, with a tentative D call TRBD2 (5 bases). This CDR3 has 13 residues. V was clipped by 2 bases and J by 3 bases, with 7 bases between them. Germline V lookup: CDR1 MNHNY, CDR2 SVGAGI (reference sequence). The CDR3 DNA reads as TGTGCCAGCAGTTACAGAGCGGAAGAGACCCAGTACTTC. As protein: CASSYRAEETQYF.

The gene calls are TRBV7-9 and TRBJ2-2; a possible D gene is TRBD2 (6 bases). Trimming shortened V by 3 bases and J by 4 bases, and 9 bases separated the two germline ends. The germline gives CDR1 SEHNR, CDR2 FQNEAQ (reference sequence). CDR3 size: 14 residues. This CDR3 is CASSFGGATGELFF. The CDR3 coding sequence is TGTGCCAGCAGCTTTGGAGGGGCCACCGGGGAGCTGTTTTTT.

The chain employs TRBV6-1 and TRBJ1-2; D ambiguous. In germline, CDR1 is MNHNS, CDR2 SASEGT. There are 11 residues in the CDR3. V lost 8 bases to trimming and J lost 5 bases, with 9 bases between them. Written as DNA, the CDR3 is TGTGCCAGCGGCATTCATTATGGCTACACCTTC. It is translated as CASGIHYGYTF.

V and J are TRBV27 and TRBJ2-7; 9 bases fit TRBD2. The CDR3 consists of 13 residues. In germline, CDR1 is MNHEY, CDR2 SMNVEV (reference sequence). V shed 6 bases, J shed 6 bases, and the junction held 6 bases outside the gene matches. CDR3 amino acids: CASRLGLAGEQYF. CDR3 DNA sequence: TGTGCCAGCAGACTGGGACTAGCAGGCGAGCAGTACTTC.

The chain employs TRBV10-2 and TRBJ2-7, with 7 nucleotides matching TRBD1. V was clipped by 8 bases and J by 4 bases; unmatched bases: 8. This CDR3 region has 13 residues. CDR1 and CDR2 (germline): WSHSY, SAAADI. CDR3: CASLGQSTYEQYF. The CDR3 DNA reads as TGCGCCAGCTTGGGACAGTCCACTTACGAGCAGTACTTC.

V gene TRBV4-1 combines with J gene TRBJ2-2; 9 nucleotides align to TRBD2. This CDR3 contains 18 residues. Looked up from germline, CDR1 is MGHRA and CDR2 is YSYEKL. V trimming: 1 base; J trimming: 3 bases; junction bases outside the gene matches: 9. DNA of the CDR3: TGCGCCAGCAGCCAAGGGCTAGGCGGGAGGGCTCACACCGGGGAGCTGTTTTTT. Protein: CASSQGLGGRAHTGELFF.

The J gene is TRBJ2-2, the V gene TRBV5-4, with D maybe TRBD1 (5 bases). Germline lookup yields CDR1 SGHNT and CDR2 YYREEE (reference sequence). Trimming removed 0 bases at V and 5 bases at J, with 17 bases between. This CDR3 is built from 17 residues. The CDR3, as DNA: TGTGCCAGCAGCTTGGATCCGGCTGGACACCGTACCGGGGAGCTGTTTTTT. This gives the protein CASSLDPAGHRTGELFF.

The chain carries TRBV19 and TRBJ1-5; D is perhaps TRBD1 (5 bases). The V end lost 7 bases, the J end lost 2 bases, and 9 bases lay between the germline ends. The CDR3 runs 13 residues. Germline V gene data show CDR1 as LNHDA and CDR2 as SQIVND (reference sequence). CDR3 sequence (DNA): TGTGCCAGTAAATTCAGGGGCAATCAGCCCCAGCATTTT. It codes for CASKFRGNQPQHF.

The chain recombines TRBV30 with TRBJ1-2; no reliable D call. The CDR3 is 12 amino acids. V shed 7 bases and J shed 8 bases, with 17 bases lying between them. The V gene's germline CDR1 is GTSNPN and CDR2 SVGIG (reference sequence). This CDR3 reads CASETGARGYTF. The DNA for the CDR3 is TGTGCCTCTGAGACGGGAGCGCGAGGCTACACCTTC.

The CDR3 nucleotides read TGCGCCAGCAGCGTTCAGGGGGAAGGCACTGAAGCTTTCTTT. Translated: CASSVQGEGTEAFF. The chain couples TRBV5-1 to TRBJ1-1; 7 nucleotides line up with TRBD1. The CDR3 is 14 amino acids. The germline V gene encodes CDR1 SGHRS and CDR2 YFSETQ. Trimming at V came to 4 bases and at J to 4 bases, leaving 7 bases not matched to a gene.

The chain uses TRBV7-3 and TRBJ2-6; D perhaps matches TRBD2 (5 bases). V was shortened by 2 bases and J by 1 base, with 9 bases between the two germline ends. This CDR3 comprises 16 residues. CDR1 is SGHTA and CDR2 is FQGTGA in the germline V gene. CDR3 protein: CASSLQPGSGANVLTF. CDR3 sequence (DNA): TGTGCCAGCAGCTTACAGCCGGGGTCTGGGGCCAACGTCCTGACTTTC.

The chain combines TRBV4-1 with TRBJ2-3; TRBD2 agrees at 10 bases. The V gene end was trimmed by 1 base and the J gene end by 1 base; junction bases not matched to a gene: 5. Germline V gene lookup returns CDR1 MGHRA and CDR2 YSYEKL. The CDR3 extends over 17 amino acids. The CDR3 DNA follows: TGCGCCAGCAGCCAAGTCTCTAGCGGGAGAGGCACAGATACGCAGTATTTT. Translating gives CASSQVSSGRGTDTQYF.

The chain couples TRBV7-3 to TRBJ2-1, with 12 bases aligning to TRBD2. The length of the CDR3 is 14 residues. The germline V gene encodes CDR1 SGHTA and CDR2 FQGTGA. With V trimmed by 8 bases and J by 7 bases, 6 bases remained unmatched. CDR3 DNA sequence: TGTGCCAGCGGGTCGGGACTAGCGGGTAATGAGCAGTTCTTC. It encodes CASGSGLAGNEQFF.

In nucleotides, the CDR3 is TGTGCCAGCAGCTTGTGGCATCGGGGATTTGCGGGGGAGCATGCAGATACGCAGTATTTT. The encoded protein is CASSLWHRGFAGEHADTQYF. The chain combines TRBV5-4 with TRBJ2-3; 7 bases agree with TRBD2. Germline CDR1 is SGHNT and CDR2 is YYREEE (reference sequence). V was pared by 1 base and J by 4 bases, with 21 bases of the junction left unmatched. The CDR3 extends over 20 amino acids.

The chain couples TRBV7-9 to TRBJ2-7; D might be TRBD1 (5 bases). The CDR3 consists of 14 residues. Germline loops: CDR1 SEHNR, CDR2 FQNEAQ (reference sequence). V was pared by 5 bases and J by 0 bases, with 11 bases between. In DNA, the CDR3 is TGTGCCAGCAGCCCCCAGGGAATCTCCTACGAGCAGTACTTC. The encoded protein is CASSPQGISYEQYF.

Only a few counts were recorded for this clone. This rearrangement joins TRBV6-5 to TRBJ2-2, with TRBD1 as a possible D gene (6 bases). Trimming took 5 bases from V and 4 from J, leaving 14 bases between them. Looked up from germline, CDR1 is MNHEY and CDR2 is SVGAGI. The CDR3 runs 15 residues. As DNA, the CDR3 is TGTGCCAGCAGTCTTCTCAGGGGCCTCACCGGGGAGCTGTTTTTT. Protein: CASSLLRGLTGELFF.